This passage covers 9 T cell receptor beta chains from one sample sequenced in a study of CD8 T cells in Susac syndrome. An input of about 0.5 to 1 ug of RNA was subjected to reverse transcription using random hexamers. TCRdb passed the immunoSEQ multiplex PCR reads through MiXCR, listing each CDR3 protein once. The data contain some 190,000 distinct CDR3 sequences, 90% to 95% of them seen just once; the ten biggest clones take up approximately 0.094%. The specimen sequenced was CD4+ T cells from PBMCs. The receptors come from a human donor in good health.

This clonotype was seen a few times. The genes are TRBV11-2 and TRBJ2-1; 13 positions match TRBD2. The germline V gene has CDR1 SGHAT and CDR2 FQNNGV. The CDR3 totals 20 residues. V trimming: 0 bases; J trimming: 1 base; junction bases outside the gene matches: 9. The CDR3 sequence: CASSLDRLAGGIWSYNEQFF. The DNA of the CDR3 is TGTGCCAGCAGCTTAGACCGACTAGCGGGAGGAATTTGGTCCTACAATGAGCAGTTCTTC.

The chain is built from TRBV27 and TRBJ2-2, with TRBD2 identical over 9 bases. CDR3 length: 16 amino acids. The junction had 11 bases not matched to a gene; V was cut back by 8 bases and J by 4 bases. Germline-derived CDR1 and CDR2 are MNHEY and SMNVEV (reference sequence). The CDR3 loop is CASLPTLAGFTGELFF. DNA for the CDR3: TGTGCCAGCCTTCCGACACTAGCGGGCTTCACCGGGGAGCTGTTTTTT.

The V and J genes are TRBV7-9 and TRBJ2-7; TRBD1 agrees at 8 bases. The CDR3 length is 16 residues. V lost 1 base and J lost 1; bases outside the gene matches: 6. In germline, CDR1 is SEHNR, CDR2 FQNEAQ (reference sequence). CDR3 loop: CASSLEVGQGSYEQYF. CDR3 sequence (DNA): TGTGCCAGCAGCTTAGAAGTCGGACAGGGATCCTACGAGCAGTACTTC.

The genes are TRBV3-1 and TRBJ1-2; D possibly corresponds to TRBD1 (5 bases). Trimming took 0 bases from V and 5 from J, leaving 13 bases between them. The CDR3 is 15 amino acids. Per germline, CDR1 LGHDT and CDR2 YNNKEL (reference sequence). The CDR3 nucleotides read TGTGCCAGCAGCCAAGAATTCGGGGCAGGGTATGGCTACACCTTC. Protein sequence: CASSQEFGAGYGYTF. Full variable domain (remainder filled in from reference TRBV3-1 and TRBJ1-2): DTAVSQTPKYLVTQMGNDKSIKCEQNLGHDTMYWYKQDSKKFLKIMFSYNNKELIINETVPNRFSPKSPDKAHLNLHINSLELGDSAVYFCASSQEFGAGYGYTFGSGTRLTVV.

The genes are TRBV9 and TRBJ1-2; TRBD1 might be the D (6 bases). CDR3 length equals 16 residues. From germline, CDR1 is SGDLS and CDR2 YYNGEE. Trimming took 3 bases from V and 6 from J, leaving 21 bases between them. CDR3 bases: TGTGCCAGCAGCGGACATAGGGGGGCGATCATCGATGGCTACACCTTC. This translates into CASSGHRGAIIDGYTF.

CDR3 sequence (DNA): TGTGCCACCAGCAGAGACAGGGCAGATGGCTACACCTTC. As protein: CATSRDRADGYTF. V is TRBV15 and J is TRBJ1-2; possibly TRBD1 for D (5 bases). This CDR3 contains 13 residues. Germline lookup yields CDR1 LNHNV and CDR2 YYDKDF (reference sequence). The germline V and J ends were trimmed by 0 bases and 6 bases, with 8 bases remaining between them.

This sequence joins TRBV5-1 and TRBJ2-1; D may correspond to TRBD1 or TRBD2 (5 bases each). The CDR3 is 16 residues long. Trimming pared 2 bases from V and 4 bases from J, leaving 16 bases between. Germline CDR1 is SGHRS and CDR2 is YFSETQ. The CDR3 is CASSLMGTSPYNEQFF. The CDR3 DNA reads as TGCGCCAGCAGCTTAATGGGGACCTCGCCGTACAATGAGCAGTTCTTC.

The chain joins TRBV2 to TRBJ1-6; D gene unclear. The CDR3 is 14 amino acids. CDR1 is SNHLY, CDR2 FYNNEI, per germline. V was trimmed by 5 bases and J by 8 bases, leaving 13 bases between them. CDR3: CASSRSLTDSPLHF. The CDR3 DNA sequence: TGTGCCAGCAGTCGAAGTCTTACCGATTCACCCCTCCACTTT. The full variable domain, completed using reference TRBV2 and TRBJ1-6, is EPEVTQTPSHQVTQMGQEVILRCVPISNHLYFYWYRQILGQKVEFLVSFYNNEISEKSEIFDDQFSVERPDGSNFTLKIRSTKLEDSAMYFCASSRSLTDSPLHFGNGTRLTVT.

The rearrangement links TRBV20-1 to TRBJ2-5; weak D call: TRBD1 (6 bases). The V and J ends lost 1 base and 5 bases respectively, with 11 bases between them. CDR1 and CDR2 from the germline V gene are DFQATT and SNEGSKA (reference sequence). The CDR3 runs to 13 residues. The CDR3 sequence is CSARAGAGETQYF. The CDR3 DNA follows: TGCAGTGCTAGAGCAGGGGCAGGGGAGACCCAGTACTTC.